A single sample is the source of the 21 T cell receptor beta chains below, sequenced in a study of shared clonotypes between healthy human individuals. CD45RO-negative CD8 cells positively selected for CCR7 made up the naive population, which excluded terminally differentiated effector memory CD45RA+ cells. The assay was immunoSEQ multiplex PCR, and TCRdb's table has in-frame clones only and misses some. The sample lists hundreds of thousands of clones; more than 95% were seen once. Sequencing was performed on naive CD8+ T cells sorted from blood. The origin of the receptors is a young man in good health.

V gene TRBV6-1 combines with J gene TRBJ1-1, with D possibly TRBD1 on 6 matching bases. CDR1 is MNHNS and CDR2 is SASEGT in the germline V gene. V lost 9 bases to trimming and J lost 7 bases, with 21 bases between them. The CDR3 contains 14 residues. In DNA form, the CDR3 reads TGTGCCAGTGCCGACAGGTTGGAAGGGTATGAAGCTTTCTTT. Its protein is CASADRLEGYEAFF.

The rearrangement links TRBV29-1 to TRBJ2-7; a possible D gene is TRBD2 (6 bases). V lost 6 bases to trimming and J lost 0 bases, with 12 bases between them. CDR1 and CDR2 (germline): SQVTM, ANQGSEA. This CDR3 contains 13 residues. CDR3 nucleotide sequence: TGCAGCGTGCGGGACGCCTACTCCTACGAGCAGTACTTC. Protein product: CSVRDAYSYEQYF.

The rearrangement joins TRBV25-1 to TRBJ2-5, with TRBD2 as a possible D gene (5 bases). V gave up 4 bases and J gave up 5 bases, with 20 bases separating them. The germline gives CDR1 MGHDK, CDR2 SYGVNS. The CDR3 spans 16 residues. This chain's CDR3 is CASSVYGGSPAETQYF. Here the CDR3 DNA reads TGTGCCAGCAGTGTTTATGGAGGCTCCCCTGCCGAGACCCAGTACTTC.

CDR3 sequence reads: CASSFPRKDRPNTGELFF. In nucleotides, the CDR3 is TGTGCCAGCAGCTTCCCCAGAAAGGACAGGCCGAACACCGGGGAGCTGTTTTTT. The chain carries TRBV7-9 and TRBJ2-2; TRBD1 aligns across 7 bases. Trimming at V came to 3 bases and at J to 0 bases, leaving 10 bases not matched to a gene. The CDR3 extends over 18 amino acids. The germline V gene encodes CDR1 SEHNR and CDR2 FQNEAQ (reference sequence).

The chain uses TRBV28 and TRBJ2-7; D may be TRBD2 (5 bases). CDR1 is MDHEN and CDR2 is SYDVKM in the germline V gene. Trimming stripped 3 bases from V and 2 bases from J, with 11 bases between. The CDR3 runs 14 residues. The CDR3 bases are TGTGCCAGCAGTTTTCGGACTTGGACCTACGAGCAGTACTTC. Amino acids: CASSFRTWTYEQYF.

In regard to this clone: The same CDR3 arises from other DNA sequences in this sample as well. V is TRBV27 and J is TRBJ2-7, with unresolved D. V gave up 3 bases and J gave up 1 base, with 7 bases separating them. Germline loops: CDR1 MNHEY, CDR2 SMNVEV (reference sequence). The CDR3 runs 13 residues. The CDR3 region has the DNA TGTGCCAGCAGTTTGTCGGAGTCCTACGAGCAGTACTTC. Amino acid sequence: CASSLSESYEQYF.

This rearrangement joins TRBV15 to TRBJ2-1; D remains unclear. The CDR3 sequence is 13 residues long. Germline V gene sequence: CDR1 LNHNV, CDR2 YYDKDF (reference sequence). Trimming removed 0 bases from V and 5 bases from J, with 5 bases in between. CDR3 region: CATSRDTHNEQFF. CDR3 in DNA: TGTGCCACCAGCAGAGATACCCACAATGAGCAGTTCTTC.

The rearrangement uses TRBV28 and TRBJ2-3, with TRBD1 matching over 7 bases. This CDR3 contains 16 residues. The ends lost 5 bases at V and 0 bases at J; junction bases unmatched: 8. Germline V gene data show CDR1 as MDHEN and CDR2 as SYDVKM. The CDR3 region is CASSQGTDPSTDTQYF. The CDR3 bases are TGTGCCAGCAGTCAGGGGACAGATCCTAGCACAGATACGCAGTATTTT.

This sequence joins TRBV11-1 and TRBJ2-7, with 8 bases fitting TRBD2. The V segment lost 5 bases and the J segment 0 bases; nucleotides outside the gene matches: 9. The germline CDR1 and CDR2 sequences are SGHAT and FQDESV (reference sequence). The CDR3 sequence is 16 residues long. The CDR3 DNA follows: TGTGCCAGCAGCCCTTGGTCGGGAGGGCCCTCCTACGAGCAGTACTTC. Its protein product is CASSPWSGGPSYEQYF.

The rearrangement joins TRBV6-1 to TRBJ2-7, with D possibly matching TRBD2 (7 bases). Per germline, CDR1 MNHNS and CDR2 SASEGT. The CDR3 spans 13 residues. Trimming took 9 bases from V and 3 from J, leaving 15 bases between them. For the CDR3, the DNA is TGTGCCAGTAGGGGGGGGACTAACTACGAGCAGTACTTC. This encodes CASRGGTNYEQYF.

This chain connects TRBV5-4 to TRBJ2-5; D remains unclear. The CDR3 runs 16 residues. The germline V and J ends were trimmed by 1 base and 5 bases, with 18 bases remaining between them. CDR1 and CDR2 (germline): SGHNT, YYREEE (reference sequence). The CDR3 loop is CASSLPVGGGLETQYF. The CDR3 DNA sequence: TGTGCCAGCAGCTTGCCAGTGGGCGGTGGTTTGGAGACCCAGTACTTC.

The chain recombines TRBV7-9 with TRBJ2-7; no definite D call. In germline, CDR1 is SEHNR, CDR2 FQNEAQ (reference sequence). Trimming stripped 7 bases from V and 3 bases from J, with 7 bases between. This CDR3 is 11 amino acids long. The CDR3: CASNPVYEQYF. DNA for the CDR3: TGTGCCAGCAACCCAGTCTACGAGCAGTACTTC.

The chain employs TRBV2 and TRBJ1-3; D is unclear. V gave up 0 bases and J gave up 1 base, with 10 bases separating them. This CDR3 region has 16 residues. Germline CDR1 SNHLY, CDR2 FYNNEI. CDR3 nucleotides: TGTGCCAGCAGTGAAGCTTTGATTGTTTCTGGAAACACCATATATTTT. Translation gives CASSEALIVSGNTIYF.

V usage is TRBV11-2 and J usage is TRBJ2-5; 15 bases are shared with TRBD2. This CDR3 is built from 16 residues. V shed 5 bases, J shed 5 bases, and the junction held 6 bases outside the gene matches. The germline CDR1 and CDR2 sequences are SGHAT and FQNNGV. CDR3 sequence reads: CASSPGTSGRRETQYF. The CDR3 bases are TGTGCCAGCAGCCCCGGGACTAGCGGGAGGAGGGAGACCCAGTACTTC.

The chain has TRBV11-2 and TRBJ2-1, with 8 bases fitting TRBD1. V lost 3 bases to trimming and J lost 3 bases; unmatched junction nucleotides: 7. The germline V gene encodes CDR1 SGHAT and CDR2 FQNNGV. There are 16 residues in the CDR3. CDR3 sequence: CASSFGQGLDYNEQFF. The CDR3 DNA sequence: TGTGCCAGCAGCTTTGGACAGGGATTGGACTACAATGAGCAGTTCTTC.

This chain uses TRBV13 with TRBJ1-4; D is possibly TRBD1 (5 bases). Germline CDR1 reads PRHDT; CDR2 reads FYEKMQ (reference sequence). The ends were cut back, 0 bases at V and 7 bases at J, with 15 bases in the middle. The CDR3 covers 16 residues. This CDR3 is CASSLGTGGLAEKLFF. CDR3 bases: TGTGCCAGCAGCTTAGGAACGGGGGGACTTGCTGAAAAACTGTTTTTT.

The CDR3 is CASSYRQETNEKLFF. CDR3 bases: TGTGCCAGCAGTTACCGACAGGAAACTAATGAAAAACTGTTTTTT. The V and J genes are TRBV27 and TRBJ1-4; possible D gene TRBD1, 6 bases. V dropped 4 bases and J dropped 1 base, with 10 bases sitting between them. Looked up from germline, CDR1 is MNHEY and CDR2 is SMNVEV (reference sequence). CDR3 length: 15 amino acids.

J is TRBJ2-7 and V is TRBV6-5; 8 bases align to TRBD1. The V segment lost 0 bases and the J segment 6 bases; nucleotides outside the gene matches: 7. This CDR3 contains 15 residues. Germline V gene data show CDR1 as MNHEY and CDR2 as SVGAGI. Here the CDR3 DNA reads TGTGCCAGCAGTTACTCCGTGACAGGGGAGGTCGAGCAGTACTTC. It encodes CASSYSVTGEVEQYF.

The chain has TRBV11-3 and TRBJ2-1, with 14 bases lining up with TRBD2. In germline, CDR1 is SGHNT, CDR2 YENEEA. With 5 bases clipped from V and 9 bases from J, the junction kept 12 bases outside the gene matches. The CDR3 spans 17 residues. CDR3 DNA sequence: TGTGCCAGCAGCCCCGCTGAGGCGGGACTAGCGGGGGTTGAGCAGTTCTTC. Protein: CASSPAEAGLAGVEQFF.

This chain uses TRBV4-3 with TRBJ2-1, with 8 nucleotides matching TRBD2. This CDR3 region has 15 residues. The V gene end was trimmed by 1 base and the J gene end by 1 base; junction bases not matched to a gene: 0. Germline lookup yields CDR1 LGHNA and CDR2 YSLEER. CDR3 sequence reads: CASSQGLASYNEQFF. In DNA form, the CDR3 reads TGCGCCAGCAGCCAAGGACTAGCGTCCTACAATGAGCAGTTCTTC.

The chain recombines TRBV9 with TRBJ2-7; 9 bases are a match to TRBD1. This CDR3 contains 16 residues. J gave up 7 bases and V 0 bases, and 11 bases lay outside the gene matches. Germline-derived CDR1 and CDR2 are SGDLS and YYNGEE. This CDR3 reads CASSVEDGTGTDEQYF. The CDR3 coding sequence is TGTGCCAGCAGCGTAGAAGACGGGACAGGGACTGATGAGCAGTACTTC.